The entry that follows covers one T cell receptor (beta chain) sequence. This specimen comes from a study of CD8 T cells in Susac syndrome. The T cells that were sequenced for TCR beta were CD8+ and CD4+ cells from blood. Reverse transcription of roughly 0.45 to 1 ug RNA used random hexamers. In TCRdb, the immunoSEQ multiplex PCR reads were re-called with MiXCR into one record per CDR3 protein. The profile shows approximately 150,000 distinct CDR3 sequences, approximately 95% of them singletons. The CDR3 extends over 12 amino acids. CDR1 and CDR2 (germline): SEHNR, FQNEAQ (reference sequence). V was clipped by 1 base and J by 8 bases, with 6 bases between them.

Sequenced material: CD4+ T cells from PBMCs. The V and J genes are TRBV7-9 and TRBJ2-1, with no clear D. This receptor was obtained from a human donor in good health. The CDR3 spells CASSLDGYEQFF. The CDR3 coding sequence is TGTGCCAGCAGCTTAGACGGTTATGAGCAGTTCTTC.